This is a list of T cell receptor beta chains from one sample in a study of OX40 agonist ivuxolimab in advanced cancers. Clones were read by immunoSEQ multiplex PCR, and TCRdb kept only the in-frame ones, dropping some. The sample records more than 80,000 clones, around 85% being singletons. This specimen consisted of CD4+ or CD8+ T cells sorted from blood, obtained in a trial of the OX40 agonist ivuxolimab. These receptors all come from an adult with an advanced solid tumor such as melanoma, head and neck, liver or kidney cancer. Both conserved end residues are part of each CDR3. The order of the fields is V gene, clone size, D gene, J gene, CDR3 protein, CDR3 DNA. The D gene is left open where the match is weak. Where a row states a size, it is once, few, many or the class of an expanded clone; other rows omit it.

V gene: TRBV29-1; clone size: .; D gene: TRBD1; J gene: TRBJ1-1; CDR3 protein: CSARPQGAYTEAFF; CDR3 DNA: TGCAGCGCCCGACCACAGGGGGCGTACACTGAAGCTTTCTTT
V gene: TRBV6-6; clone size: .; D gene: TRBD1; J gene: TRBJ2-7; CDR3 protein: CASSSSGTGSYEQYF; CDR3 DNA: TGTGCCAGCAGTTCCTCCGGGACAGGGTCATACGAGCAGTACTTC
V gene: TRBV5-1; clone size: .; D gene: .; J gene: TRBJ2-3; CDR3 protein: CASSLGSDTQYF; CDR3 DNA: TGCGCCAGCAGCTTGGGGTCAGATACGCAGTATTTT
V gene: TRBV19; clone size: once; D gene: .; J gene: TRBJ1-1; CDR3 protein: CASSFAQGTEAFF; CDR3 DNA: TGTGCCAGTAGTTTCGCACAGGGAACCGAAGCTTTCTTT
V gene: TRBV20-1; clone size: .; D gene: .; J gene: TRBJ2-5; CDR3 protein: CSARQETQYF; CDR3 DNA: TGCAGTGCTAGGCAAGAGACCCAGTACTTC
V gene: TRBV7-3; clone size: once; D gene: .; J gene: TRBJ2-3; CDR3 protein: CASSEGRLTDTQYF; CDR3 DNA: TGTGCTTCCAGTGAAGGGAGGCTCACAGATACGCAGTATTTT
V gene: TRBV19; clone size: .; D gene: .; J gene: TRBJ2-2; CDR3 protein: CASTSRGELFF; CDR3 DNA: TGTGCCAGTACCTCAAGGGGGGAGCTGTTTTTT
V gene: TRBV10-3; clone size: .; D gene: .; J gene: TRBJ2-5; CDR3 protein: CAISETGLQQTQYF; CDR3 DNA: TGTGCCATCAGTGAAACAGGCCTCCAGCAGACCCAGTACTTC
V gene: TRBV6-5; clone size: .; D gene: .; J gene: TRBJ2-4; CDR3 protein: CASSYSGLGTKNIQYF; CDR3 DNA: TGTGCCAGCAGTTACTCAGGGCTGGGAACCAAAAACATTCAGTACTTC
V gene: TRBV15; clone size: .; D gene: .; J gene: TRBJ2-3; CDR3 protein: CATSRDLADTQYF; CDR3 DNA: TGTGCCACCAGCAGAGACTTGGCAGATACGCAGTATTTT
V gene: TRBV6-4; clone size: .; D gene: .; J gene: TRBJ2-2; CDR3 protein: CASSPDQEAIGELFF; CDR3 DNA: TGTGCCAGCAGCCCAGACCAGGAGGCTATCGGGGAGCTGTTTTTT
V gene: TRBV5-1; clone size: .; D gene: .; J gene: TRBJ2-6; CDR3 protein: CASSLGSGAGANVLTF; CDR3 DNA: TGCGCCAGCAGCTTGGGATCAGGGGCTGGGGCCAACGTCCTGACTTTC
V gene: TRBV7-3; clone size: few; D gene: TRBD2; J gene: TRBJ2-7; CDR3 protein: CASSLGYSGKAHEQYF; CDR3 DNA: TGTGCCAGCAGCTTGGGATATAGCGGGAAGGCTCACGAGCAGTACTTC
V gene: TRBV5-1; clone size: .; D gene: .; J gene: TRBJ2-7; CDR3 protein: CASSLNRLGNEQYF; CDR3 DNA: TGCGCCAGCAGCTTGAACCGCCTTGGGAACGAGCAGTACTTC
V gene: TRBV4-3; clone size: .; D gene: TRBD1; J gene: TRBJ1-2; CDR3 protein: CASSQDRGTVYGYTF; CDR3 DNA: TGCGCCAGCAGCCAAGATCGAGGGACAGTCTATGGCTACACCTTC
V gene: TRBV30; clone size: .; D gene: .; J gene: TRBJ2-2; CDR3 protein: CAWSRQNTGELFF; CDR3 DNA: TGTGCCTGGAGCCGCCAGAACACCGGGGAGCTGTTTTTT
V gene: TRBV18; clone size: few; D gene: .; J gene: TRBJ1-4; CDR3 protein: CASSPDPGEKLFF; CDR3 DNA: TGTGCCAGCTCGCCCGACCCCGGGGAAAAACTGTTTTTT
V gene: TRBV7-6; clone size: .; D gene: .; J gene: TRBJ2-5; CDR3 protein: CASSFGPGQAQETQYF; CDR3 DNA: .
V gene: TRBV6-5; clone size: .; D gene: TRBD1; J gene: TRBJ1-5; CDR3 protein: CASSEKAGGWPQHF; CDR3 DNA: TGTGCCAGCAGTGAAAAGGCAGGGGGTTGGCCCCAGCATTTT
V gene: TRBV30; clone size: .; D gene: TRBD1; J gene: TRBJ1-2; CDR3 protein: CAWSVQGEKHGYTF; CDR3 DNA: TGTGCCTGGAGTGTACAGGGGGAAAAGCATGGCTACACCTTC
V gene: TRBV7-2; clone size: few; D gene: TRBD2; J gene: TRBJ2-1; CDR3 protein: CASSSVGGGSYNEQFF; CDR3 DNA: TGTGCCAGCAGCTCGGTTGGCGGGGGCTCCTACAATGAGCAGTTCTTC
V gene: TRBV27; clone size: .; D gene: TRBD1; J gene: TRBJ2-3; CDR3 protein: CASSRDRRSQDTQYF; CDR3 DNA: TGTGCCAGCAGCCGGGACAGGAGGTCTCAAGATACGCAGTATTTT
V gene: TRBV28; clone size: once; D gene: .; J gene: TRBJ1-5; CDR3 protein: CASSDRHNQPQHF; CDR3 DNA: TGTGCCAGCAGTGACCGACACAATCAGCCCCAGCATTTT
V gene: TRBV5-1; clone size: few; D gene: TRBD2; J gene: TRBJ2-7; CDR3 protein: CASSPGLAGGLSYEQYF; CDR3 DNA: TGCGCCAGCAGCCCAGGACTAGCGGGTGGCCTCTCCTACGAGCAGTACTTC
V gene: TRBV14; clone size: .; D gene: .; J gene: TRBJ1-2; CDR3 protein: CASSLSGEGYGYTF; CDR3 DNA: TGTGCCAGCAGCCTAAGTGGGGAAGGCTATGGCTACACCTTC
V gene: TRBV28; clone size: .; D gene: TRBD1; J gene: TRBJ1-4; CDR3 protein: CASSLLRGQGNEKLFF; CDR3 DNA: TGTGCCAGCTCCCTCCTCCGGGGACAGGGAAATGAAAAACTGTTTTTT
V gene: TRBV4-1; clone size: .; D gene: TRBD2; J gene: TRBJ2-1; CDR3 protein: CASSPTSNSYNEQFF; CDR3 DNA: TGCGCCAGCAGCCCGACTAGCAACTCCTACAATGAGCAGTTCTTC
V gene: TRBV28; clone size: .; D gene: .; J gene: TRBJ2-1; CDR3 protein: CASSWSGPYNEQFF; CDR3 DNA: TGTGCCAGCAGTTGGTCGGGACCCTACAATGAGCAGTTCTTC